This entry features one TCR beta chain sequence. Its antigen is still unknown. This record comes from a study of a mutant IDH1 vaccine in newly diagnosed glioma. The method was immunoSEQ multiplex PCR; TCRdb's version includes in-frame clones alone and lacks a portion of them. Here the sample spans about 50,000 clones, 84% being singletons. The time point is: week 47, end of study. Each dose of the vaccine consisted of 300 ug of mutant IDH1 20-mer peptide, with topical imiquimod. The sample in question was PBMCs, obtained from a glioma patient whose treatment included an IDH1 peptide vaccine. This clonotype originated in a woman aged 25 to 45 with glioma. Some clones in this sample may be carry-over from other donors' samples.

The CDR3 DNA reads TGTGCCAGCAGCTCATCCGGGACTAGCGGGAGGCGGGGCGGGGAGCTGTTTTTT. Translation: CASSSSGTSGRRGGELFF. The rearrangement uses TRBV7-6 and TRBJ2-2, with 15 bases that match TRBD2. The CDR3 runs to 18 residues. Per the germline V gene, CDR1 is SGHVS and CDR2 is FNYEAQ. J was trimmed by 7 bases and V by 4 bases; bases with no gene match: 10.